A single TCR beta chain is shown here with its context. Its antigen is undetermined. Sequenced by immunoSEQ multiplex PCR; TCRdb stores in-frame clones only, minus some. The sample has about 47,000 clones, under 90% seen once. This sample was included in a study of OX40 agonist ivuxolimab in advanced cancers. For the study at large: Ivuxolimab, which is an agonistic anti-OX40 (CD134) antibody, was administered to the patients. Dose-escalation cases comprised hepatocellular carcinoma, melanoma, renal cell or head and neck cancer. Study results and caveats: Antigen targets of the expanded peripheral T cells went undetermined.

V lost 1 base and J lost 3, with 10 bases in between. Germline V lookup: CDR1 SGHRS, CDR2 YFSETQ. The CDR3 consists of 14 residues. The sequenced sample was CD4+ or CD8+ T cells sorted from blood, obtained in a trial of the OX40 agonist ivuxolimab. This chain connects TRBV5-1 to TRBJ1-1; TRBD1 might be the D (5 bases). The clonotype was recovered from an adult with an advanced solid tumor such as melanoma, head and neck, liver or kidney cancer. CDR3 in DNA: TGCGCCAGCAGCTTGACAGGCAGCGACACTGAAGCTTTCTTT. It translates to CASSLTGSDTEAFF.